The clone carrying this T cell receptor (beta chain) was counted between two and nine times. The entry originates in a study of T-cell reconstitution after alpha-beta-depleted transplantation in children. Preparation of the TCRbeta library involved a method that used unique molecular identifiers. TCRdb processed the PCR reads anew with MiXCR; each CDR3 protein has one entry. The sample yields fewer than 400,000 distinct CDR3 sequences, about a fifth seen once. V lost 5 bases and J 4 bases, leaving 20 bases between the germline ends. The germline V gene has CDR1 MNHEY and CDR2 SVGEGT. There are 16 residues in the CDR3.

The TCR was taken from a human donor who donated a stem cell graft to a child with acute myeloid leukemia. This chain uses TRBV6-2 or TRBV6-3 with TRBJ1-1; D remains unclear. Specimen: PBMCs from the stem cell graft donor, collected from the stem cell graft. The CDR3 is CASSLTVVYLGTEAFF. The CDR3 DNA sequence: TGTGCCAGCAGTCTCACCGTTGTGTATCTAGGCACTGAAGCTTTCTTT.